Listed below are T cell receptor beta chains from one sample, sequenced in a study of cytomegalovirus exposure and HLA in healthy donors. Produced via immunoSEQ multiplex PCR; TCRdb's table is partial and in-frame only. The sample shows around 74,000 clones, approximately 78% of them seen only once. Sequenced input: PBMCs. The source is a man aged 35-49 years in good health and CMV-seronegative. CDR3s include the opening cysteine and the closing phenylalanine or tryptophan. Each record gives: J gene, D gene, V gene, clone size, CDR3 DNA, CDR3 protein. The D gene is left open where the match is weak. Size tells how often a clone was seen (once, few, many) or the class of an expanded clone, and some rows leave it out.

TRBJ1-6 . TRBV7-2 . TGTGCCAGCAGCCCCACGAACGCAGGGCTTTCACCCCTCCACTTT CASSPTNAGLSPLHF
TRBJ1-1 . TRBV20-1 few TGCAGTGTGCGGGGGCCCACTGAAGCTTTCTTT CSVRGPTEAFF
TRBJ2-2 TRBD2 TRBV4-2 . TGTGCCAGCAGCCAAAACCTAGCGGGGGTCGCCGGGGAGCTGTTTTTT CASSQNLAGVAGELFF
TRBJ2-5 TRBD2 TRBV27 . TGTGCCAGCAGTTCGGGACTAGCGGAGACCCAGTACTTC CASSSGLAETQYF
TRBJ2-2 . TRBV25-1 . TGTGCCAGCAGCCACTATGTCGGGGGGGAGCTGTTTTTT CASSHYVGGELFF
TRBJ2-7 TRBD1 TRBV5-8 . TGTGCCAGCAGCCGAACAGGGGACGAGCAGTACTTC CASSRTGDEQYF
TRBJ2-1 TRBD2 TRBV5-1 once TGCGCCAGCAGCATCTCCGGAACTAGCGGGGTAAATGAGCAGTTCTTC CASSISGTSGVNEQFF
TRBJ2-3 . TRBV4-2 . TGTGCCAGCAGCCAAGGGACTTGGGCAGGGGCAGATACGCAGTATTTT CASSQGTWAGADTQYF
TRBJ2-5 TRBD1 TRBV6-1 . TGTGCCAGCAGTAGGACAGGGGCGGGGGAGACCCAGTACTTC CASSRTGAGETQYF
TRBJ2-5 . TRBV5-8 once TGTGCCAGCAGCTTGGGCATAACTCGGGCCCAGTACTTC CASSLGITRAQYF
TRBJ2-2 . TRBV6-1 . TGTGCCAGCAGTGAACTGACAGCCCTGAGAACCGGGGAGCTGTTTTTT CASSELTALRTGELFF
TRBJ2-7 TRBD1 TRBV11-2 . TGTGCCAGCAGAGGACAGGGGCCCCACGAGCAGTACTTC CASRGQGPHEQYF
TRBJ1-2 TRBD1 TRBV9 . TGTGCCAGCAGCAACCGGGACAGGGTTGGCTACACCTTC CASSNRDRVGYTF
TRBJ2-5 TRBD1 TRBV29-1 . TGCAGCTCAGCGGGGACAGGGCCCCACCCTGGGAAGGAGACCCAGTACTTC CSSAGTGPHPGKETQYF
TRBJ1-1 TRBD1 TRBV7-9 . TGTGCCAGCAGCCCCCCCGGACAGGGGAATGTAGCTTTCTTT CASSPPGQGNVAFF
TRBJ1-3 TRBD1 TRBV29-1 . TGCAGCGCCAGGACAGGGACGAACTCTGGAAACACCATATATTTT CSARTGTNSGNTIYF
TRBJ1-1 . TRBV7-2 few TGTGCCAGCAGCTTAGGCGTAGCAAACACTGAAGCTTTCTTT CASSLGVANTEAFF
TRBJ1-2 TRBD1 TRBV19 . TGTGCCAGTAGTATCACAGGGGGCGGCTATGGCTACACCTTC CASSITGGGYGYTF
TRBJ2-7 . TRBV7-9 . TGTGCCAGCAACTGGGGGCCGGCGACACTGACCTACGAGCAGTACTTC CASNWGPATLTYEQYF
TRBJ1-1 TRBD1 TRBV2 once TGTGCCAGCAGGGACCGGGACAGGGGGAACACTGAAGCTTTCTTT CASRDRDRGNTEAFF
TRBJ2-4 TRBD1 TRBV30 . TGTGCCTGGACCGGGACAGCAAAAAACATTCAGTACTTC CAWTGTAKNIQYF
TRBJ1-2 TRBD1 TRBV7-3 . TGTGCCAGCAGCCCAGGACAGGGGAACTATGGCTACACCTTC CASSPGQGNYGYTF
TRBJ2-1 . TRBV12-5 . TGTGCTAGTGGTCTCAGCTCCTACAATGAGCAGTTCTTC CASGLSSYNEQFF
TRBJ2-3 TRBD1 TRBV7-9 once TGTTCCAGCAGCGCCGAGGGGACAGGGGGCGCAACAGATACGCAGTATTTT CSSSAEGTGGATDTQYF
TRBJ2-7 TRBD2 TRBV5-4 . TGTGCCAGCAGCCCCGGCCCCATGACTAGCGGGGGTTCCTACGAGCAGTACTTC CASSPGPMTSGGSYEQYF
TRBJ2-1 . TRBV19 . TGTGCCAGTAGTATAGACTACTCCTACAATGAGCAGTTCTTC CASSIDYSYNEQFF
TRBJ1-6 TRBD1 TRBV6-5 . TGTGCCAGCAGTTACTCACAGGGGAGGTATAATTCACCCCTCCACTTT CASSYSQGRYNSPLHF
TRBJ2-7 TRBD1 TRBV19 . TGTGCCAGTCAATCTAGCCGGGACAGCAACTCCTACGAGCAGTACTTC CASQSSRDSNSYEQYF
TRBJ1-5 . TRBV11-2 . TGTGCCAGCAGCTTCCAGAATCAGCCCCAGCATTTT CASSFQNQPQHF
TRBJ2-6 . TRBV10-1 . TGCGCCAGCAGCCCAAACAGGGTCTCCAACGTCCTGACTTTC CASSPNRVSNVLTF
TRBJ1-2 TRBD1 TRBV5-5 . TGTGCCAGCAGCTTGGTGACAGGGCCTGGCTATGGCTACACCTTC CASSLVTGPGYGYTF
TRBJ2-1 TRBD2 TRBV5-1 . TGCGCCAGCAGCTGGGGGCTAGCGGGGGCCCTCCGGGATGAGCAGTTCTTC CASSWGLAGALRDEQFF
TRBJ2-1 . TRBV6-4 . TGTGCCAGCAGTGACTCACGGGAGTATGAGCAGTTCTTC CASSDSREYEQFF
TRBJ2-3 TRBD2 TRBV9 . TGTGCCAGCGGCAGGGAGGGAGATACGCAGTATTTT CASGREGDTQYF
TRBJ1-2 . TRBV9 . TGTGCCAGCAGCGACCCCAAGAAGGACAGAATCTATGGCTACACCTTC CASSDPKKDRIYGYTF
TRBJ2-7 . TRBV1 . TGCACCAGCAGCCAACAGCGGGGCTCCTACGAGCAGTACTTC CTSSQQRGSYEQYF
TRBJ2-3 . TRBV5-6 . TGTGCCAGCAGCTTGGGCCAGGGTATCACAGATACGCAGTATTTT CASSLGQGITDTQYF
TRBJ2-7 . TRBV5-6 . TGTGCCAGCAGCTTGCCACAGGGTGGCGAGCAGTACTTC CASSLPQGGEQYF
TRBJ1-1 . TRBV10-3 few TGTGCCACCAATTTTCAGGGTGGGACTGAAGCTTTCTTT CATNFQGGTEAFF
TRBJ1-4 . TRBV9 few TGTGCCAGCAGCGCTCAGGCGGGGTTCAACGAAAAACTGTTTTTT CASSAQAGFNEKLFF
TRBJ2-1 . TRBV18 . TGTGCCAGCTCACCATTCGAGCACAATGAGCAGTTCTTC CASSPFEHNEQFF
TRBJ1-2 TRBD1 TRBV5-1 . TGCGCCAGCAGCTTCGACAGGGGCGGCTACACCTTC CASSFDRGGYTF
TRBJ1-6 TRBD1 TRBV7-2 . TGTGCCAGCAGCTTAGCGGCGGGCAGGGGGAATTCACCCCTCCACTTT CASSLAAGRGNSPLHF
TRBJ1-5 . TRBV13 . TGTGCCAGCAGCTTAGTGAGGGGTTCAGGGGCCCTTCAGCCCCAGCATTTT CASSLVRGSGALQPQHF
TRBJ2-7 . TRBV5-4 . TGTGCCAGCAGCTTGACCCACGAGCAGTACTTC CASSLTHEQYF
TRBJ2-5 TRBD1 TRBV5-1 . TGCGCCAGCAGCTTGGCCGGACAGGGAGGAGGAGAGACCCAGTACTTC CASSLAGQGGGETQYF
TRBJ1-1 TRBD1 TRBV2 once TGTGCCAGCATTTGGGACAGAAACACTGAAGCTTTCTTT CASIWDRNTEAFF
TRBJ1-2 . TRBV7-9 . TGTGCCAGTACACAGGGCCTTCAGTATGGCTACACCTTC CASTQGLQYGYTF